This T cell receptor beta chain was identified during a study of blood T cell repertoires in COVID-19. Method: immunoSEQ multiplex PCR; TCRdb's copy keeps in-frame clones and lacks some. The sample carries approximately 190,000 clones, 83% recorded once. The source is a woman aged 40 to 55 with acute or convalescent COVID-19. Input material: peripheral blood.

The CDR3 coding sequence is TGTGCCAGCAGCCGAGACGGGGCGGGGGCCTCGGGGGAGCAGTACTTC. Its translation is CASSRDGAGASGEQYF. The chain couples TRBV5-5 to TRBJ2-7, with a tentative D call TRBD2 (7 bases). The CDR3 loop spans 16 amino acids. V was pared by 4 bases and J by 7 bases, with 24 bases between. Germline loops: CDR1 SGHKS, CDR2 YYEKEE (reference sequence).